This T cell receptor beta chain was sequenced in a study of T cell repertoires in cytomegalovirus infection. The wider study: Epitope selection comprised recently identified HLA-C-restricted CMV epitopes and well-studied HLA-B-restricted CMV epitopes. Through public TCR beta signatures, both CMV infection and matching HLA type were indicated.

Points from the study as a whole: Frequencies of public TCR beta families were cumulated, and this identified carriers of CMV plus the relevant HLA. The study found HLA-C-restricted CMV-specific TCR beta clonotypes dominating the ex vivo response.

Per germline, CDR1 SGDLS and CDR2 YYNGEE. The CDR3 totals 15 residues. V lost 2 bases and J lost 3, with 12 bases in between. TCRdb passed the reads through MiXCR, listing each CDR3 protein once. Of fewer than 850,000 distinct CDR3 sequences detected, almost 30% appear once; the ten largest clones hold around 13%. In the case of this clonotype: As yet, its antigen is unknown.

The specimen comprised cultured CD8+ T cells from PBMCs, sampled from culture after CMV antigen stimulation. V usage is TRBV9 and J usage is TRBJ2-1; possibly TRBD2 for D (7 bases). The receptor comes from a human donor in good health (CMV status not recorded). Some clones in this sample may be carry-over from other donors' samples. CDR3 loop: CASSVAGAHYNEQFF. The CDR3 bases are TGTGCCAGCAGCGTCGCGGGGGCCCACTACAATGAGCAGTTCTTC.